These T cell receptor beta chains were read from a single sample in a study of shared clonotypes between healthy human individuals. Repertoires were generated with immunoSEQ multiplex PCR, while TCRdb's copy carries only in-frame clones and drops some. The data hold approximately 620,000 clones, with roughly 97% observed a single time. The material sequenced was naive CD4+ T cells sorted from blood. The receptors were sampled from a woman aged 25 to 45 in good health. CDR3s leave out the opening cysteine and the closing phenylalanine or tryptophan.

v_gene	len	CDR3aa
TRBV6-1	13	ASSPQGTGRYEQY
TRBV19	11	ASSPGRADTQY
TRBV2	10	AKEADDYGYT
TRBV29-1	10	SVEDLDYGYT
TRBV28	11	ASSPPTGTEQY
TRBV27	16	ASSRLKPYIDGGTTIY
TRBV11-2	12	ASTQNTVTGELF
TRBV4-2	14	ASSQVSGSGTGELF
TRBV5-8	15	ASSFSGGPYFNQPQH
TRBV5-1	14	ASSIGQRADTDTQY
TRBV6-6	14	ASSFAGTNPTYEQY
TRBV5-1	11	ASSLRDGLEQF
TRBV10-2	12	ASSDLDGNTEAF
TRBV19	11	ASSIVGGNEAF
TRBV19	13	ARNPSGRPFYEQY
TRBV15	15	ATSTSLAELRGNEQF
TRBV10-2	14	ASSESTSAAATEAF
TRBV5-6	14	ASSLAKREVTDTQY
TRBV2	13	ASQRLRTGGAEQY
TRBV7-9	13	ASSRTRDGAGELF
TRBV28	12	ASSRAGTGKKLF
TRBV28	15	ASSLEKGTGTRGEQF
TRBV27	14	ASRGLGRGNTDTQY
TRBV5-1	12	ASSTRQGVSPLH
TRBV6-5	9	AAWDYTEAF
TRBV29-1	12	SALTRDKYNEQF
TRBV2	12	ASSDMQGRTEAF
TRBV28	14	ASSRPTTGANYGYT
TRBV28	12	ASIGTGHTYEQY
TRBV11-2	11	ASSLVNGDGQF
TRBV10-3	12	AISELAGESEQY
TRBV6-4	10	ASRGRNYGYT
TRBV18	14	ASSQMSGRVSYEQY
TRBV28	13	ASSLPDRAGETQY
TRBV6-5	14	ASSYRPRTGYYEQY
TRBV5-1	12	ASSERGQGEKLF
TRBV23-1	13	ASRTQGAPRSEQF
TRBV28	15	ASSANEPGQSNYGYT
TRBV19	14	ASSIALGRDTGELF
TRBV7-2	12	ASSPKTSGYEQY
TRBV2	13	ASKMGGGSTGELF
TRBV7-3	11	ASSLEGHAEAF
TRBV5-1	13	ASSELASDTDTQY
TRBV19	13	ASSILAGSSYEQY
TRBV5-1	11	ASSSGGSYEQY
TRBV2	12	ASSERQFTDTQY
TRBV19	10	ASSLAIHGYT
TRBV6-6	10	ASSRSNYEQY
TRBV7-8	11	ASSLGAFYEQY
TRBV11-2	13	ASSGGLATYNEQF
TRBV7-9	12	ASSFSEPHTEAF
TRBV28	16	ASSFGGTGRIIGNTIY
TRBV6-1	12	ASSEALRNTEAF
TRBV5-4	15	ASSNPGTAAMNTEAF
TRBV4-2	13	ASSQGDWKSHEQY
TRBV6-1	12	ASSESRQGTEAF
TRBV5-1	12	ASSPSGTGVEQY